Listed here is a single T cell receptor beta chain. These data belong to a study of OX40 agonist ivuxolimab in advanced cancers. About the research overall: Hepatocellular carcinoma, melanoma, renal cell or head and neck cancer was diagnosed in the dose-escalation patients.

Germline V gene lookup returns CDR1 SGDLS and CDR2 YYNGEE. The CDR3 extends over 16 amino acids. V lost 0 bases and J lost 7, with 17 bases in between. Profiling relied on immunoSEQ multiplex PCR, and the TCRdb table lists in-frame clones only, not all of them. The sample consists of tens of thousands of clones, roughly 80% of them appearing once. The sequence came from an adult with an advanced solid tumor such as melanoma, head and neck, liver or kidney cancer. The sequencing used CD4+ or CD8+ T cells sorted from blood, collected in a trial of the OX40 agonist ivuxolimab. The chain couples TRBV9 to TRBJ2-1, with D possibly TRBD1 on 6 matching bases. CDR3 DNA sequence: TGTGCCAGCAGCGTAGGTCAGACAGGCCGTTGGAATGAGCAGTTCTTC. It codes for CASSVGQTGRWNEQFF.